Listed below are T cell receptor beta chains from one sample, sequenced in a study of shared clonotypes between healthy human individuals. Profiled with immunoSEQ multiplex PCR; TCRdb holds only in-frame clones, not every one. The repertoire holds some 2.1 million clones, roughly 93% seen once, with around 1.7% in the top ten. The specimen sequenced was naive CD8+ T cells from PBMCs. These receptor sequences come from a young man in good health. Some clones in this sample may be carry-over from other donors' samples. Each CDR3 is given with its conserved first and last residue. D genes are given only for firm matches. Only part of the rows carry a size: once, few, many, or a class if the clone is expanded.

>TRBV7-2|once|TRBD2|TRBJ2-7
TGTGCCAGCAGCTGGACTAGCGGGATCTCCTACGAGCAGTACTTC
CASSWTSGISYEQYF
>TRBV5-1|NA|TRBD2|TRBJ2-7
TGCGCCAGCAGCTTGGACGGACTAGCAGTATACGAGCAGTACTTC
CASSLDGLAVYEQYF
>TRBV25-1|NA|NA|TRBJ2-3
TGTGCCAGCAGTGAATGGAGGGGGACAGATACGCAGTATTTT
CASSEWRGTDTQYF
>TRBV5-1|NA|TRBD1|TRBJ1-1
TGCGCCAGCAGGTCTGGGTGGACAGGGGAGATGAACACTGAAGCTTTCTTT
CASRSGWTGEMNTEAFF
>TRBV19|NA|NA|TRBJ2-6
TGTGCCAGTAGTATCGGGGCCAACGTCCTGACTTTC
CASSIGANVLTF
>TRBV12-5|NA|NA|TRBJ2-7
TGTGCTAGCAGTCAGGGACGCTACGAGCAGTACTTC
CASSQGRYEQYF
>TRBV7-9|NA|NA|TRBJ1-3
TGTGCCAGCAGCACACATCTACAGGGAAAGGGAAACACCATATATTTT
CASSTHLQGKGNTIYF
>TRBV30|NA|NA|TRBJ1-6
TGTGCCAGCCTAGACAACTCCTATAATTCACCCCTCCACTTT
CASLDNSYNSPLHF
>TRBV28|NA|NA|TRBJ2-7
TGTGCCAGCAGTTTGGAATCTCGCGGACATACCTACGAGCAGTACTTC
CASSLESRGHTYEQYF
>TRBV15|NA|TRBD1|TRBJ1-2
TGTGCCACCAGCGCCCGACAGGGGGGAGATGGCTACACCTTC
CATSARQGGDGYTF
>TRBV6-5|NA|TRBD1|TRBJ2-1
TGTGCCAGCAGTTACTCCCGCAGGGGGAGCTACAATGAGCAGTTCTTC
CASSYSRRGSYNEQFF
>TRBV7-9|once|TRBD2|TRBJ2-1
TGTGCCAGCAGCTTATTAGCGCTAGCGGGATCCTCCTACAATGAGCAGTTCTTC
CASSLLALAGSSYNEQFF
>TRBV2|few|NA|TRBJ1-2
TGTGCCAGCAGTGGAGGAGAAGGGGACTATGGCTACACCTTC
CASSGGEGDYGYTF
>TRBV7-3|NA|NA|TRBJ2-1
TGTGCCAGCAGCCCAGACGCTATAACACGGAATGAGCAGTTCTTC
CASSPDAITRNEQFF
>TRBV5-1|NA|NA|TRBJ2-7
TGCGCCAGCAGCTCCTCCTGGGGGCCCACGACCTACGAGCAGTACTTC
CASSSSWGPTTYEQYF
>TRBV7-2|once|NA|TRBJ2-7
TGTGCCAGCAGCCCGGCTTCCTGGGGCTCCTACGAGCAGTACTTC
CASSPASWGSYEQYF
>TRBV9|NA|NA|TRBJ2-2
TGTGCCAGCAGCGTCCAGGCCGGGGAGCTGTTTTTT
CASSVQAGELFF
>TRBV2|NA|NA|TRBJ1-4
TGTGCCAGCAGAGATCCTGGGGGGGTTGGTGAAAAACTGTTTTTT
CASRDPGGVGEKLFF
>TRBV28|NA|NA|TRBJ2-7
TGTGCCAGCAGTCTCCCGACAGGCTACGAGCAGTACTTC
CASSLPTGYEQYF
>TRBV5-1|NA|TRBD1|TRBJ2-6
TGCGCCAGCGGGACAGCCTATATCCCTCTGGCCTCTGGGGCCAACGTCCTGACTTTC
CASGTAYIPLASGANVLTF
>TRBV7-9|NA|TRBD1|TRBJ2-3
TGTGCCAGCAGCTCACGATTGGGACAGCGAAAAACTAGCACAGATACGCAGTATTTT
CASSSRLGQRKTSTDTQYF
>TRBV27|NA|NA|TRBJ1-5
TGTGCCAGCAGTCCATCGACAGGAGAAGTCAATCAGCCCCAGCATTTT
CASSPSTGEVNQPQHF
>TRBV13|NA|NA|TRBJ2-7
TGTGCCAGCAGCTACGACCCCTACGAGCAGTACTTC
CASSYDPYEQYF
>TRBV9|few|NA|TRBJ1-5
TGTGCCAGCAGCGTAGGGGCCTCAGGGACTCAGCCCCAGCATTTT
CASSVGASGTQPQHF
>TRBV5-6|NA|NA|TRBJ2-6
TGTGCCAGCAGCTCGGTTTTAGGGGTTGGCGGGGCCAACGTCCTGACTTTC
CASSSVLGVGGANVLTF
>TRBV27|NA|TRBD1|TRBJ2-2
TGTGCCAGCAGTGGAGACAGGGGGCAGGGGGAGCTGTTTTTT
CASSGDRGQGELFF
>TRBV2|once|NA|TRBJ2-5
TGTGCCAGCAGCGGCGCGGCCCGCCGGGGGGAGACCCAGTACTTC
CASSGAARRGETQYF
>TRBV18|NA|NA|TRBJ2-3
TGTGCCAGCTCACCCCCCGACGCAGATACGCAGTATTTT
CASSPPDADTQYF
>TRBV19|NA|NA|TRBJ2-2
TGTGCCAGTAGTATACGGTCTGGGAACACCGGGGAGCTGTTTTTT
CASSIRSGNTGELFF
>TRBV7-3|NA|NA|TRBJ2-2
TGTGCCAGCAGCGTGACTACAGTTGCCGGGGAGCTGTTTTTT
CASSVTTVAGELFF
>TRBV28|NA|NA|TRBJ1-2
TGTGCCACCAGGGACGGCTATGGCTACACCTTC
CATRDGYGYTF
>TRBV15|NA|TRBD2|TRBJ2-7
TGTGCCACCAGCAGCGGACTAGCGGACAGCTCCTACGAGCAGTACTTC
CATSSGLADSSYEQYF
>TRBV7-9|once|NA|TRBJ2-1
TGTGCCAGCAGCGTACTGGAGGGCTCCGTCTACAATGAGCAGTTCTTC
CASSVLEGSVYNEQFF
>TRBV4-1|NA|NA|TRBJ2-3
TGCGCCAGCAGCCATCGACTGGAGGAGGCAGATACGCAGTATTTT
CASSHRLEEADTQYF
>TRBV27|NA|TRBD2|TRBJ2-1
TGTGCCAGCAAATGGCTAGCGGGAGATCAGCGGAGTGAGCAGTTCTTC
CASKWLAGDQRSEQFF
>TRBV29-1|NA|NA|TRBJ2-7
TGCAGCGTTATGTCTGGAGTGGTGTACGAGCAGTACTTC
CSVMSGVVYEQYF
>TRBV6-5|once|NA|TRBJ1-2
TGTGCCAGCAGTTACTCCGCCGGGAGCGGGGGCTATGGCTACACCTTC
CASSYSAGSGGYGYTF
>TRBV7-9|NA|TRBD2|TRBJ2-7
TGTGCCAGCGGACTCTCGGCGGGAGAGCTCTCATATGGGCAGTACTTC
CASGLSAGELSYGQYF
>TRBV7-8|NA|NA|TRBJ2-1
TGTGCCAGCAGCTTAGAAGCTCCAAGCTCCTACAATGAGCAGTTCTTC
CASSLEAPSSYNEQFF
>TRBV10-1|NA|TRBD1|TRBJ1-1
TGCGCCAGCAGTGACAACAGGGGGTTCACTGAAGCTTTCTTT
CASSDNRGFTEAFF
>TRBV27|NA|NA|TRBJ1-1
TGTGCCAGCAGTTTTACAGGTAGGACTGAAGCTTTCTTT
CASSFTGRTEAFF
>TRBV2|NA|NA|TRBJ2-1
TGTGCCAGCAGTGAGAGAAGTGAGCAGTTCTTC
CASSERSEQFF
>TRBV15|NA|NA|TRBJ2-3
TGTGCCACCGCAGGACACTCCACAGATACGCAGTATTTT
CATAGHSTDTQYF
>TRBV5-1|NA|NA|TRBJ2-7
TGCGCCAGCAGCCCCCCCACGGTCGGGACACCTCGCGTCCACGAGCAGTACTTC
CASSPPTVGTPRVHEQYF
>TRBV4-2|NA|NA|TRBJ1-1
TGTGCCAGCAGCCAAGGTCCGGGACTCGCGAACACTGAAGCTTTCTTT
CASSQGPGLANTEAFF
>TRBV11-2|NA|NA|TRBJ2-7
TGTGCCAGCAGCTTGGAGGACGTAGCTTCCTACGAGCAGTACTTC
CASSLEDVASYEQYF
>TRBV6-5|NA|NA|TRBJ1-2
TGTGCCAGCAGCCCGGAAAGAACGGATGGCTACACCTTC
CASSPERTDGYTF